These 25 T cell receptor beta chains originate from one sample sequenced in a study of control samples from healthy donors and cancer patients. Clones were sequenced by immunoSEQ multiplex PCR, and TCRdb holds only the in-frame ones, with some missing. Here the sample spans 76,000 or so clones, under 90% being singletons. Sequencing was carried out using PBMCs. Receptors originate from a woman aged 45 to 65 with colorectal cancer.

This clone was counted only a few times. The chain links TRBV6-6 to TRBJ1-3; the match to TRBD1 covers 10 bases. Germline CDR1 and CDR2: MNHNY and SVGAGI (reference sequence). With V trimmed by 6 bases and J by 0 bases, 17 bases remained unmatched. This CDR3 contains 20 residues. The CDR3 is CASSPRGSGQGYSSGNTIYF. CDR3 bases: TGTGCCAGCAGCCCCAGAGGTTCGGGACAGGGGTACAGCTCTGGAAACACCATATATTTT.

V and J are TRBV3-1 (or the pseudogene TRBV3-2) and TRBJ2-5, with 15 bases aligning to TRBD2. Trimming cost V 3 bases and J 5 bases; bases outside gene matches: 4. From germline, CDR1 is LGHDT and CDR2 YNNKEL (reference sequence). The CDR3 covers 16 residues. The CDR3 loop is CASSQGLAGGHETQYF. The CDR3 DNA follows: TGTGCCAGCAGCCAGGGACTAGCGGGGGGTCACGAGACCCAGTACTTC.

The chain couples TRBV7-2 to TRBJ2-5, with a tentative D call TRBD2 (5 bases). Trimming shortened V by 1 base and J by 10 bases, and 10 bases separated the two germline ends. The germline V gene encodes CDR1 SGHTA and CDR2 FQGNSA. The CDR3 runs to 12 residues. The CDR3 protein is CASSLEAALQYF. The CDR3 DNA is TGTGCCAGCAGCTTAGAAGCGGCTCTCCAGTACTTC. Drawing the rest from reference TRBV7-2 and TRBJ2-5, the complete variable domain is GAGVSQSPSNKVTEKGKDVELRCDPISGHTALYWYRQSLGQGLEFLIYFQGNSAPDKSGLPSDRFSAERTGGSVSTLTIQRTQQEDSAVYLCASSLEAALQYFGPGTRLLVL.

The chain links TRBV28 to TRBJ1-1; the D gene is possibly TRBD1 (6 bases). The germline CDR1 and CDR2 sequences are MDHEN and SYDVKM. This CDR3 comprises 14 residues. Deletions cut 6 bases from V and 3 bases from J, with 14 bases between. For the CDR3, the DNA is TGTGCCAGCAGGGGGGGCGGGACACACACTGAAGCTTTCTTT. Residues: CASRGGGTHTEAFF.

This clone was observed a few times. V is TRBV10-2 and J is TRBJ2-5, with 7 bases identical to TRBD2. J was trimmed by 3 bases and V by 7 bases; bases with no gene match: 5. Germline V gene sequence: CDR1 WSHSY, CDR2 SAAADI. CDR3 length: 13 residues. The CDR3 spells CASNSGGKETQYF. The DNA of the CDR3 is TGCGCCAGCAATTCCGGGGGGAAAGAGACCCAGTACTTC.

The chain joins TRBV18 to TRBJ1-1, with D possibly TRBD1 on 5 matching bases. Germline CDR1 KGHSH, CDR2 LQKENI. There are 14 residues in the CDR3. V gave up 2 bases and J gave up 9 bases, with 16 bases separating them. CDR3 DNA: TGTGCCAGCTCACCAAGCGGGGCCGACCCTAAAGCTTTCTTT. It is translated as CASSPSGADPKAFF. The variable domain in full, with the rest retrieved from reference TRBV18 and TRBJ1-1, is NAGVMQNPRHLVRRRGQEARLRCSPMKGHSHVYWYRQLPEEGLKFMVYLQKENIIDESGMPKERFSAEFPKEGPSILRIQQVVRGDSAAYFCASSPSGADPKAFFGQGTRLTVV.

The chain has TRBV24-1 and TRBJ2-5; 10 positions match TRBD1. The CDR3 extends over 15 amino acids. Germline V gives CDR1 KGHDR, CDR2 SFDVKD. The trim removed 5 bases at V and 4 bases at J, leaving 6 bases unmatched. In DNA form, the CDR3 reads TGTGCCACCAGTGCGGGACAGGGGCTCGGAGAGACCCAGTACTTC. Its translation is CATSAGQGLGETQYF.

The gene calls are TRBV28 and TRBJ1-2, with TRBD1 as a possible D gene (6 bases). The CDR3 consists of 15 residues. CDR1 MDHEN and CDR2 SYDVKM come from the germline V gene. V was pared by 4 bases and J by 0 bases, with 12 bases between. In DNA, the CDR3 is TGTGCCAGCAGTTGGGCAGGGGCCACTAACTATGGCTACACCTTC. It yields the protein CASSWAGATNYGYTF.

The chain is built from TRBV5-1 and TRBJ2-5; no reliable D call. The V gene's germline CDR1 is SGHRS and CDR2 YFSETQ. CDR3 length equals 13 residues. Trimming removed 0 bases at V and 0 bases at J, with 3 bases between. The CDR3 is CASSLEHQETQYF. The CDR3 coding sequence is TGCGCCAGCAGCTTGGAGCACCAAGAGACCCAGTACTTC.

The gene calls are TRBV28 and TRBJ2-2; a weak D match, TRBD2 (6 bases). The CDR3 has 14 residues. V gave up 3 bases and J gave up 4 bases, with 9 bases separating them. Germline V gene lookup returns CDR1 MDHEN and CDR2 SYDVKM. The CDR3 nucleotides read TGTGCCAGCAGTTTGGGGGGATCCACCGGGGAGCTGTTTTTT. This sequence encodes CASSLGGSTGELFF.

This chain links TRBV18 with TRBJ2-3; D remains unclear. Germline CDR1 reads KGHSH; CDR2 reads LQKENI. The CDR3 has 16 residues. V was pared by 2 bases and J by 2 bases, with 14 bases between. The CDR3 spells CASSPKTQNPTDTQYF. CDR3 sequence (DNA): TGTGCCAGCTCACCAAAAACTCAAAATCCCACAGATACGCAGTATTTT.

The chain employs TRBV25-1 and TRBJ1-4, with D hard to call. This CDR3 comprises 14 residues. From germline, CDR1 is MGHDK and CDR2 SYGVNS. Between the trimmed V and J ends, which lost 8 bases and 0 bases, there was a span of 10 bases. CDR3 sequence: CASGYSATNEKLFF. CDR3 DNA: TGTGCCAGCGGATACAGTGCAACTAATGAAAAACTGTTTTTT.

The chain is built from TRBV19 and TRBJ1-3; no clear D. CDR3 length equals 14 residues. The V gene's germline CDR1 is LNHDA and CDR2 SQIVND (reference sequence). Trimming stripped 3 bases from V and 0 bases from J, with 6 bases between. The CDR3 region is CASSMLGSGNTIYF. The CDR3 DNA reads as TGTGCCAGTAGTATGTTGGGCTCTGGAAACACCATATATTTT.

The chain links TRBV6-4 to TRBJ1-2; TRBD1 might be the D (5 bases). CDR1 MRHNA and CDR2 SNTAGT come from the germline V gene. V gave up 1 base and J gave up 1 base, with 13 bases separating them. The length of the CDR3 is 16 residues. This CDR3 is CASSDWGKKGNYGYTF. Written as DNA, the CDR3 is TGTGCCAGCAGTGACTGGGGGAAAAAGGGTAACTATGGCTACACCTTC.

This chain links TRBV6-5 with TRBJ1-1; 7 positions match TRBD1. Germline-derived CDR1 and CDR2 are MNHEY and SVGAGI. This CDR3 has 14 amino acids. V lost 2 bases to trimming and J lost 6 bases; unmatched junction nucleotides: 6. CDR3 nucleotide sequence: TGTGCCAGCAGTTACACAACAGGGGAGGCTGAAGCTTTCTTT. It yields the protein CASSYTTGEAEAFF.

The V and J genes are TRBV12-5 and TRBJ1-1; D is unresolved. Germline V gene lookup returns CDR1 LGHNT and CDR2 FRNRAP. CDR3 length equals 14 residues. With 7 bases removed from V and 1 base from J, the gap between germline ends came to 13 bases. CDR3 sequence: CASDFDTWNTEAFF. The CDR3 region has the DNA TGTGCTAGTGACTTCGACACCTGGAACACTGAAGCTTTCTTT.

V usage is TRBV4-2 and J usage is TRBJ1-6, with D possibly being TRBD1 (6 bases). The CDR3 runs 16 residues. The germline V gene has CDR1 LGHNA and CDR2 YNFKEQ. V was cut by 2 bases and J by 4 bases, with 12 bases left in between. CDR3: CASSQTQGVYNSPLHF. In DNA form, the CDR3 reads TGTGCCAGCAGCCAAACACAGGGTGTTTATAATTCACCCCTCCACTTT.

In nucleotides, the CDR3 is TGTGCCAGCAGCAAGAATCCCCCAGGGAACGAGCAGTACGTC. This sequence encodes CASSKNPPGNEQYV. The chain joins TRBV21-1 to TRBJ2-7; TRBD1, the D gene given by the table, was not confirmed from the DNA. TRBV21-1 has pseudogene status. The CDR3 covers 14 residues.

This rearrangement joins TRBV28 to TRBJ2-3; 7 bases are shared with TRBD1. This CDR3 contains 15 residues. Germline V gene lookup returns CDR1 MDHEN and CDR2 SYDVKM. The V gene end was trimmed by 5 bases and the J gene end by 1 base; junction bases not matched to a gene: 6. The DNA for the CDR3 is TGTGCCAGCAGTGATGACAGGGCTCGCACAGATACGCAGTATTTT. Its protein product is CASSDDRARTDTQYF.

The chain joins TRBV5-6 to TRBJ1-4, with 9 bases matching TRBD1. The CDR3 length is 15 residues. J was trimmed by 7 bases and V by 5 bases; bases with no gene match: 9. Germline CDR1 and CDR2: SGHDT and YYEEEE. The CDR3 region has the DNA TGTGCCAGCAGAAACAGGGGGCTAGTTAGTGAAAAACTGTTTTTT. Its protein product is CASRNRGLVSEKLFF.

Only a few counts were recorded for this clone. The V gene is TRBV28, the J gene TRBJ1-1; 7 bases align to TRBD1. This CDR3 has 12 amino acids. Germline CDR1 and CDR2: MDHEN and SYDVKM. After removal of 4 bases from V and 7 bases from J, the junction contained 3 bases not matched to a gene. The CDR3 is CASSWRQGEAFF. The CDR3 DNA follows: TGTGCCAGCAGTTGGAGACAGGGTGAAGCTTTCTTT.

On this clone itself: At one boundary the junction diverges from the germline segment, which might be a read error. V and J are TRBV6-5 and TRBJ1-2, with 9 bases identical to TRBD1. CDR1 is MNHEY, CDR2 SVGAGI, per germline. The CDR3 extends over 14 amino acids. CDR3 residues: CVSSQEGQGVRYTF. The CDR3 DNA reads TGTGTCAGCAGTCAGGAGGGACAGGGCGTTCGCTACACCTTC.

This chain connects TRBV6-5 to TRBJ1-2; D is perhaps TRBD1 (5 bases). The CDR3 is made up of 15 amino acids. The ends were cut back, 6 bases at V and 0 bases at J, with 14 bases in the middle. Germline CDR1 MNHEY, CDR2 SVGAGI. CDR3 bases: TGTGCCAGCAGGGGAGGGACCGTGACTAACTATGGCTACACCTTC. This sequence encodes CASRGGTVTNYGYTF.

The chain employs TRBV19 and TRBJ2-6, with D tentatively TRBD1 (5 bases). Looked up from germline, CDR1 is LNHDA and CDR2 is SQIVND (reference sequence). The CDR3 runs to 18 residues. Trimming shortened V by 5 bases and J by 4 bases, and 21 bases separated the two germline ends. In DNA form, the CDR3 reads TGTGCCAGTAGTCTAGGACATGAACTTTTTTCGGGGGCCAACGTCCTGACTTTC. This translates into CASSLGHELFSGANVLTF.

The rearrangement uses TRBV4-1 and TRBJ1-1; tentative D call: TRBD1 (5 bases). The CDR3 consists of 13 residues. V was shortened by 1 base and J by 10 bases, with 13 bases between the two germline ends. CDR1 and CDR2 from the germline V gene are MGHRA and YSYEKL. CDR3 bases: TGCGCCAGCAGCCAAGCCCCATTACAGGCAGCTTTCTTT. Its translation: CASSQAPLQAAFF.